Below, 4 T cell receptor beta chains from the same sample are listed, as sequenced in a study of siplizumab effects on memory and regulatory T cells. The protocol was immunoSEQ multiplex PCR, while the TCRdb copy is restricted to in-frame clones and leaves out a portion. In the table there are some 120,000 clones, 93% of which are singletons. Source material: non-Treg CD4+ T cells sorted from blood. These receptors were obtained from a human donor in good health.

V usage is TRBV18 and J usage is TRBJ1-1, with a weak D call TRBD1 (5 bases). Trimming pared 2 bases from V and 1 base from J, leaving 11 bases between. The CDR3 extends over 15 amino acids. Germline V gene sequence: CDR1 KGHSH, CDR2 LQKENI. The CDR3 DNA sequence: TGTGCCAGCTCACCAGATCGACAGCCGAACACTGAAGCTTTCTTT. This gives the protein CASSPDRQPNTEAFF.

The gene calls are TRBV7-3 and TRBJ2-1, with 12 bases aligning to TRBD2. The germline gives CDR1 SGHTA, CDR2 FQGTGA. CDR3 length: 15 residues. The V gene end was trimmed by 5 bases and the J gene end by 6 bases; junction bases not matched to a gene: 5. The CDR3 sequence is CASSQTSGGPNEQFF. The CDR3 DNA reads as TGTGCCAGCAGCCAAACTAGCGGGGGGCCCAATGAGCAGTTCTTC.

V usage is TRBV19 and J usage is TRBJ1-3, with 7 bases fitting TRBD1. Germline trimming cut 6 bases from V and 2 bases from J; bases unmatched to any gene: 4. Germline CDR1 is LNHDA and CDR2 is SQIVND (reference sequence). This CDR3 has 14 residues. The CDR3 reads CASRTRGAGNTIYF. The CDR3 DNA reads TGTGCCAGTAGAACCAGGGGGGCTGGAAACACCATATATTTT.

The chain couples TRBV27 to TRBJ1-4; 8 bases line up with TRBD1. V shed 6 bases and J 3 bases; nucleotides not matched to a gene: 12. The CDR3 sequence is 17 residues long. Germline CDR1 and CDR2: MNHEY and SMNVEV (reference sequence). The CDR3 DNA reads TGTGCCAGCAGCCTAGGGGCAGGGGGCGCAGCTAATGAAAAACTGTTTTTT. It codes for CASSLGAGGAANEKLFF.